The 16 T cell receptor beta chains below all came from one sample that was sequenced in a study of blood T cell repertoires in COVID-19. Here immunoSEQ multiplex PCR was the method, and the copy in TCRdb shows in-frame clones only, minus some. The sample shows about 82,000 clones, over 70% of them seen only once. Sequences were obtained from peripheral blood. These receptors came from a woman aged 60-70 years with acute or convalescent COVID-19.

This clone showed up just a few times. The genes are TRBV7-2 and TRBJ1-2; TRBD1 is a possible D gene (5 bases). Deletions cut 0 bases from V and 4 bases from J, with 9 bases between. There are 14 residues in the CDR3. Germline V gene sequence: CDR1 SGHTA, CDR2 FQGNSA. The CDR3 reads CASSLAGATYGYTF. In DNA, the CDR3 is TGTGCCAGCAGCTTAGCAGGGGCTACCTATGGCTACACCTTC.

The chain recombines TRBV6-5 with TRBJ1-1; D gene uncertain. V shed 6 bases and J shed 1 base, with 12 bases lying between them. This CDR3 is 14 amino acids long. CDR1 and CDR2 from the germline V gene are MNHEY and SVGAGI. CDR3 nucleotides: TGTGCCAGCAGGGAGGCCGGAGGGAACACTGAAGCTTTCTTT. The encoded protein is CASREAGGNTEAFF.

The chain joins TRBV5-1 to TRBJ1-2, with D possibly TRBD1 on 5 matching bases. The CDR3 consists of 15 residues. Germline loops: CDR1 SGHRS, CDR2 YFSETQ. V lost 4 bases and J 0 bases, leaving 13 bases between the germline ends. DNA of the CDR3: TGCGCCAGCAGCCCGGGACTGATACCTAACTATGGCTACACCTTC. Protein product: CASSPGLIPNYGYTF.

V and J are TRBV5-4 and TRBJ2-5; 9 bases are a match to TRBD2. With 4 bases clipped from V and 5 bases from J, the junction kept 6 bases outside the gene matches. CDR3 length equals 14 residues. The V gene's germline CDR1 is SGHNT and CDR2 YYREEE (reference sequence). Here the CDR3 reads CASSTAGGRETQYF. CDR3 bases: TGTGCCAGCAGCACAGCGGGGGGCCGGGAGACCCAGTACTTC.

CDR3 nucleotides: TGTGCCAGCTCACCACCGGGACAGTTAGCCAAAAACATTCAGTACTTC. Encoded protein: CASSPPGQLAKNIQYF. The chain uses TRBV18 and TRBJ2-4, with 7 bases aligning to TRBD1. V was clipped by 0 bases and J by 0 bases; unmatched bases: 2. The CDR3 consists of 16 residues. Per germline, CDR1 KGHSH and CDR2 LQKENI.

V and J are TRBV24-1 and TRBJ1-2; TRBD1 agrees at 9 bases. The CDR3 is 14 residues long. Germline V gene data show CDR1 as KGHDR and CDR2 as SFDVKD. V trimming: 10 bases; J trimming: 4 bases; junction bases outside the gene matches: 9. CDR3 protein: CATSGTGTGYGYTF. CDR3 in DNA: TGTGCCACGTCCGGGACAGGGACTGGCTATGGCTACACCTTC.

Concerning this clone itself: Other DNA sequences within the sample encode an identical CDR3. V is TRBV6-5 and J is TRBJ2-5, with 10 bases identical to TRBD2. CDR1 is MNHEY and CDR2 is SVGAGI in the germline V gene. V lost 0 bases and J lost 2; bases outside the gene matches: 3. The CDR3 extends over 16 amino acids. The CDR3 sequence: CASSYSLAGAQETQYF. The CDR3 DNA reads as TGTGCCAGCAGTTACTCCCTAGCGGGGGCTCAAGAGACCCAGTACTTC.

The chain couples TRBV7-2 to TRBJ2-5; possible D gene TRBD1, 5 bases. With 5 bases removed from V and 2 bases from J, the gap between germline ends came to 12 bases. CDR3 size: 14 residues. Per germline, CDR1 SGHTA and CDR2 FQGNSA. The CDR3 reads CASSPSGWQETQYF. In DNA, the CDR3 is TGTGCCAGCAGCCCTTCAGGGTGGCAAGAGACCCAGTACTTC.

The chain couples TRBV6-5 to TRBJ1-6; 8 nucleotides agree with TRBD1. The V segment lost 2 bases and the J segment 7 bases; nucleotides outside the gene matches: 4. This CDR3 spans 15 amino acids. CDR1 is MNHEY, CDR2 SVGAGI, per germline. CDR3 in amino acids: CASSYLRDRNSPLHF. The CDR3 DNA reads TGTGCCAGCAGTTACCTTCGGGACAGGAATTCACCCCTCCACTTT.

The rearrangement uses TRBV6-5 and TRBJ2-7; no definite D call. CDR1 MNHEY and CDR2 SVGAGI come from the germline V gene. This CDR3 contains 13 residues. Trimming took off 10 bases at V and 1 base at J, with 14 bases between the two ends. The CDR3 DNA follows: TGTGCCATCTCGTTGGAGCCTTCCTACGAGCAGTACTTC. Translated: CAISLEPSYEQYF.

V and J are TRBV21-1 and TRBJ2-1; the table's D call, TRBD2, was not checked against the DNA. TRBV21-1 is recorded as a pseudogene. The CDR3 extends over 19 amino acids. The CDR3 loop is CASSKDGSGSRRGDNEQFF. For the CDR3, the DNA is TGTGCCAGCAGCAAAGACGGTAGCGGGAGCCGGCGCGGGGACAATGAGCAGTTCTTC.

The chain has TRBV9 and TRBJ1-5; D gene unclear. CDR1 is SGDLS, CDR2 YYNGEE, per germline. The CDR3 has 15 amino acids. V was pared by 1 base and J by 11 bases, with 19 bases between. The CDR3 is CASSVKTVRSATQHF. CDR3 nucleotide sequence: TGTGCCAGCAGCGTAAAAACAGTTCGATCAGCCACCCAGCATTTT.

The chain combines TRBV7-9 with TRBJ2-5; D unclear. With 7 bases removed from V and 5 bases from J, the gap between germline ends came to 8 bases. Germline V gene sequence: CDR1 SEHNR, CDR2 FQNEAQ (reference sequence). The CDR3 has 11 amino acids. The CDR3 region has the DNA TGTGCCAGCACCACTGCGGAGACCCAGTACTTC. This sequence encodes CASTTAETQYF.

The J gene is TRBJ2-2, the V gene TRBV11-3, with TRBD2 matching over 7 bases. The V and J ends lost 4 bases and 4 bases, in that order; junction bases with no gene match: 3. CDR3 length equals 14 residues. Per the germline V gene, CDR1 is SGHNT and CDR2 is YENEEA. CDR3 coding DNA: TGTGCCAGCAGCTCCGGGGGGAGCACCGGGGAGCTGTTTTTT. Its translation is CASSSGGSTGELFF.

The chain joins TRBV4-3 to TRBJ2-7, with D uncertain. The V gene lost 0 bases and the J gene lost 4 bases, with 16 bases spanning the gap. There are 16 residues in the CDR3. Germline CDR1 and CDR2: LGHNA and YSLEER. As DNA, the CDR3 is TGCGCCAGCAGCCAAGAAGTGGCAGAGGAAGGATACGAGCAGTACTTC. This codes for CASSQEVAEEGYEQYF.

The chain links TRBV21-1 to TRBJ2-1; TRBD2, the table's D call, was not compared with the DNA. TRBV21-1 is a documented pseudogene. There are 16 residues in the CDR3. CDR3 sequence: CASRKKSGGARNEQFF. The DNA for the CDR3 is TGTGCCAGCAGAAAAAAGAGCGGGGGGGCGAGAAATGAGCAGTTCTTC.